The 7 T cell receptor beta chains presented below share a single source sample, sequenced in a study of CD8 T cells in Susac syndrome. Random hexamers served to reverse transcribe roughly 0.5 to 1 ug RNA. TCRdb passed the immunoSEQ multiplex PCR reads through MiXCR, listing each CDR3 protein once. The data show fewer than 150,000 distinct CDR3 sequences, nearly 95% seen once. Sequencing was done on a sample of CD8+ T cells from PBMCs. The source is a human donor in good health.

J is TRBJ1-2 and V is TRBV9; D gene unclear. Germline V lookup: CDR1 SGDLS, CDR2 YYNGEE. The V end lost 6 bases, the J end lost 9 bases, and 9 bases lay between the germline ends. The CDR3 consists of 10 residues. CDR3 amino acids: CASTGSSYTF. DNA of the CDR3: TGTGCCAGCACGGGGAGTAGCTACACCTTC.

For the CDR3, the DNA is TGTGCCAGCAGCCAAGGGCACAACACTGAAGCTTTCTTT. Its protein product is CASSQGHNTEAFF. J is TRBJ1-1 and V is TRBV4-2; no clear D. The CDR3 has 13 amino acids. The germline V gene encodes CDR1 LGHNA and CDR2 YNFKEQ. V was cut by 1 base and J by 2 bases, with 5 bases left in between.

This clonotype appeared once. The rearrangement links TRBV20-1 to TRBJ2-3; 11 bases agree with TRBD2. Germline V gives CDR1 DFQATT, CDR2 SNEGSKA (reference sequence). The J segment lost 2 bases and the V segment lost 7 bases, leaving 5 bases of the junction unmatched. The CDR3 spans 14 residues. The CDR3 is CSVLAGATTDTQYF. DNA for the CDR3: TGCAGTGTACTAGCGGGAGCGACCACAGATACGCAGTATTTT.

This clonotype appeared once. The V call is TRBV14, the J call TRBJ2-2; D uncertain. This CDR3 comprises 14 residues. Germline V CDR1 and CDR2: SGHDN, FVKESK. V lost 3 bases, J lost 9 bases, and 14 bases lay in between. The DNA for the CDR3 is TGTGCCAGCAGCCACACTGGACGCCTCCGGGAGCTGTTTTTT. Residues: CASSHTGRLRELFF.

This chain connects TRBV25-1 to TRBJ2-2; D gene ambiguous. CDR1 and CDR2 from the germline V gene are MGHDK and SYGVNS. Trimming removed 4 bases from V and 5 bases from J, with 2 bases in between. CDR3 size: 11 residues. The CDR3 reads CASSVTGELFF. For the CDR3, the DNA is TGTGCCAGCAGTGTGACCGGGGAGCTGTTTTTT.

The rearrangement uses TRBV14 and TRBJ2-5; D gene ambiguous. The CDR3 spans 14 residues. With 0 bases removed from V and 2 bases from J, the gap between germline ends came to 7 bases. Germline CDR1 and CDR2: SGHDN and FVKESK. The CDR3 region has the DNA TGTGCCAGCAGCCAAGAGTCTCAGCAAGAGACCCAGTACTTC. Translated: CASSQESQQETQYF. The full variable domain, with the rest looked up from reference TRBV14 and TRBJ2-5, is EAGVTQFPSHSVIEKGQTVTLRCDPISGHDNLYWYRRVMGKEIKFLLHFVKESKQDESGMPNNRFLAERTGGTYSTLKVQPAELEDSGVYFCASSQESQQETQYFGPGTRLLVL.

CDR3 residues: CASSVPRNTGDGGYTF. CDR3 sequence (DNA): TGTGCCAGCAGCGTCCCCCGTAACACGGGGGATGGCGGCTACACCTTC. The genes are TRBV9 and TRBJ1-2, with D possibly being TRBD1 (5 bases). CDR1 and CDR2 from the germline V gene are SGDLS and YYNGEE. V lost 2 bases, J lost 8 bases, and 22 bases lay in between. The CDR3 sequence is 16 residues long.